The present entry profiles one TCR beta chain with its context. The antigen remains unidentified. Trimming took off 5 bases at V and 2 bases at J, with 16 bases between the two ends. Germline CDR1 is KGHSH and CDR2 is LQKENI. The CDR3 extends over 16 amino acids. The entry originates in a study of T-cell reconstitution after alpha-beta-depleted transplantation in children. Overall study results and limits: T-cell counts and diversity were attributed mostly to newly produced T cells one year after transplant. Elevated TCRbeta diversity at day 60 was traced, in some patients, to surviving recipient T cells and thymic progenitors.

Construction of the TCRbeta library involved unique molecular identifiers. TCRdb processed the PCR reads anew with MiXCR; each CDR3 protein has one entry. The sample holds more than 500,000 distinct CDR3 sequences, about an eighth seen once. The TCR was taken from a female patient between 2 and 10 years old who had a stem cell transplant for aplastic anemia, so the T cells may come from the graft donor. Material: PBMCs, mostly from graft donor cells, obtained 180 days after TCRalphabeta/CD19-depleted stem cell transplant. The chain links TRBV18 to TRBJ1-5; perhaps TRBD1 as D (5 bases). The CDR3 protein is CASSVNQGEGNQPQHF. The DNA of the CDR3 is TGTGCCAGCTCAGTAAACCAGGGAGAGGGCAATCAGCCCCAGCATTTT.